Below are 32 T cell receptor beta chains sequenced from a single sample in a study of cytomegalovirus exposure and HLA in healthy donors (dated by TCRdb to 2016 to 2017). Library creation used the immunoSEQ multiplex PCR assay. A mixture of 60 forward primers for TCR Vbeta segments and 13 reverse primers for TCR Jbeta segments was used in the multiplex PCR. Here the immuneACCESS table is served through TCRdb, limited to in-frame sequences with V and J called. Missing clones are a known gap in these copies; in checked studies unresolved V genes cover under half, and the rest lacks a known reason. For this sample there are around 120,000 clones; around 80% appear just once. The top ten constitute 2.5% to 3.5% of the sample. Material for sequencing was PBMCs. These receptors all stem from a woman in her 40s in good health and CMV-seropositive.

CDR3 nucleotide sequence: TGTGCCATCAGTCTAGTCCCGGGACTAGCGGGAGGGCCTCTAAATACGCAGTATTTT. Translated, it gives CAISLVPGLAGGPLNTQYF. The genes are TRBV10-3 and TRBJ2-3, with 16 bases that match TRBD2. Per germline, CDR1 ENHRY and CDR2 SYGVKD. V lost 5 bases to trimming and J lost 7 bases; unmatched junction nucleotides: 15. This CDR3 comprises 19 residues.

V is TRBV21-1 and J is TRBJ2-5; TRBD1 was called by the table and not checked on the DNA. TRBV21-1 is listed as a pseudogene. The CDR3 loop spans 16 amino acids. The CDR3 coding sequence is TGTGCCAGCAGCTTCCACAGAACAGGGCCGGGTGAGACCCAGTACTTC. This codes for CASSFHRTGPGETQYF.

The chain employs TRBV7-9 and TRBJ1-1; 7 nucleotides align to TRBD1. This CDR3 spans 15 amino acids. CDR1 is SEHNR, CDR2 FQNEAQ, per germline (reference sequence). J gave up 0 bases and V 5 bases, and 6 bases lay outside the gene matches. CDR3 sequence reads: CASSQGQTMNTEAFF. CDR3 bases: TGTGCCAGCAGCCAGGGACAGACAATGAACACTGAAGCTTTCTTT.

This CDR3 reads CASSHPGQGAYEQYF. For the CDR3, the DNA is TGTGCCAGCAGCCACCCGGGACAGGGAGCCTACGAGCAGTACTTC. The chain has TRBV14 and TRBJ2-7, with 9 bases identical to TRBD1. The CDR3 consists of 15 residues. Germline V gene data show CDR1 as SGHDN and CDR2 as FVKESK. V was pared by 3 bases and J by 2 bases, with 5 bases of the junction left unmatched.

CDR3 in DNA: TGTGCCAGCAGTATCACACAGGGCTATGGCTACACCTTC. Protein: CASSITQGYGYTF. The chain uses TRBV27 and TRBJ1-2, with D possibly TRBD1 on 6 matching bases. In germline, CDR1 is MNHEY, CDR2 SMNVEV (reference sequence). The CDR3 consists of 13 residues. Trimming shortened V by 5 bases and J by 4 bases, and 11 bases separated the two germline ends.

The chain employs TRBV10-2 and TRBJ1-3; 7 nucleotides align to TRBD1. This CDR3 is built from 15 residues. Per germline, CDR1 WSHSY and CDR2 SAAADI. With 4 bases clipped from V and 5 bases from J, the junction kept 8 bases outside the gene matches. The CDR3 sequence is CASSGQDRIRNTIYF. The CDR3 DNA reads as TGCGCCAGCAGTGGGCAGGACAGGATACGAAACACCATATATTTT.

This chain uses TRBV2 with TRBJ2-2; the D gene is possibly TRBD2 (5 bases). This CDR3 is 15 amino acids long. In germline, CDR1 is SNHLY, CDR2 FYNNEI. The V end was cut by 6 bases, the J end by 4 bases, with 15 bases between. CDR3 nucleotide sequence: TGTGCCAGCAGAGCCGCGGGTGTTCCCACCGGGGAGCTGTTTTTT. Amino acid sequence: CASRAAGVPTGELFF.

The chain has TRBV5-5 and TRBJ1-2; tentatively, D is TRBD1 (5 bases). The V gene's germline CDR1 is SGHKS and CDR2 YYEKEE (reference sequence). The V and J ends lost 1 base and 4 bases respectively, with 14 bases between them. This CDR3 region has 15 residues. CDR3 residues: CASSLKEGRLYGYTF. The CDR3 DNA reads TGTGCCAGCAGCTTGAAGGAGGGGCGACTCTATGGCTACACCTTC.

The chain uses TRBV19 and TRBJ1-3; D gene uncertain. Trimming cost V 2 bases and J 0 bases, with 8 bases left between them. This CDR3 has 15 residues. CDR1 and CDR2 (germline): LNHDA, SQIVND (reference sequence). The CDR3 loop reads CASSIRESSGNTIYF. CDR3 DNA sequence: TGTGCCAGTAGTATAAGGGAGAGCTCTGGAAACACCATATATTTT.

The chain couples TRBV2 to TRBJ2-7; 9 bases map to TRBD1. The CDR3 is 13 residues long. Germline values: CDR1 SNHLY, CDR2 FYNNEI. V trimming: 8 bases; J trimming: 2 bases; junction bases outside the gene matches: 4. The CDR3 reads CASVRDRAYEQYF. The CDR3 DNA reads TGTGCCAGCGTCCGGGACAGGGCCTACGAGCAGTACTTC. The full variable domain, with the rest looked up from reference TRBV2 and TRBJ2-7, is EPEVTQTPSHQVTQMGQEVILRCVPISNHLYFYWYRQILGQKVEFLVSFYNNEISEKSEIFDDQFSVERPDGSNFTLKIRSTKLEDSAMYFCASVRDRAYEQYFGPGTRLTVT.

The table lists this clone with a few counts. The chain is built from TRBV7-3 and TRBJ1-1, with D unresolved. Trimming removed 5 bases from V and 1 base from J, with 8 bases in between. The CDR3 spans 13 residues. The germline V gene encodes CDR1 SGHTA and CDR2 FQGTGA. The CDR3 reads CASSLNRNTEAFF. CDR3 nucleotides: TGTGCCAGCAGCCTTAACAGGAACACTGAAGCTTTCTTT.

The rearrangement joins TRBV6-5 to TRBJ2-3, with a possible D match to TRBD2 (6 bases). V dropped 6 bases and J dropped 4 bases, with 14 bases sitting between them. This CDR3 is 14 amino acids long. Per germline, CDR1 MNHEY and CDR2 SVGAGI. The chain's CDR3 is CASRSTSRADTQYF. CDR3 DNA: TGTGCCAGCAGGTCGACTAGTCGCGCAGATACGCAGTATTTT.

The gene calls are TRBV5-4 and TRBJ2-3; D uncertain. The germline V and J ends were trimmed by 6 bases and 1 base, with 15 bases remaining between them. The CDR3 loop spans 15 amino acids. Germline assignment: CDR1 SGHNT and CDR2 YYREEE (reference sequence). The DNA of the CDR3 is TGTGCCAGCAAGGCTGGCGAGACTCGCACAGATACGCAGTATTTT. Protein sequence: CASKAGETRTDTQYF.

The J gene is TRBJ2-1, the V gene TRBV19, with D possibly TRBD2 on 5 matching bases. Germline V gene lookup returns CDR1 LNHDA and CDR2 SQIVND (reference sequence). The CDR3 has 14 amino acids. The ends were cut back, 1 base at V and 8 bases at J, with 12 bases in the middle. CDR3 sequence (DNA): TGTGCCAGTAGTATAGGAGTCTCTAGCTATGAGCAGTTCTTC. Its translation is CASSIGVSSYEQFF.

This clone was picked up a small number of times. The rearrangement uses TRBV2 and TRBJ2-5, with no clear D. The DNA end lines up better with TRBJ2-7; the J call may be wrong. The CDR3 consists of 11 residues. CDR1 is SNHLY and CDR2 is FYNNEI in the germline V gene. The CDR3 loop is CASSAAYEQYF. In DNA, the CDR3 is TGTGCCAGCAGTGCAGCCTACGAGCAGTACTTC.

The chain has TRBV2 and TRBJ1-5, with a weak D call TRBD1 (6 bases). Germline CDR1 and CDR2: SNHLY and FYNNEI. V lost 7 bases and J lost 5, with 15 bases in between. The CDR3 is 14 residues long. For the CDR3, the DNA is TGTGCCAGCACCGAACGGGGGGCCGATCAGCCCCAGCATTTT. This sequence encodes CASTERGADQPQHF.

V and J are TRBV29-1 and TRBJ2-5; D possibly corresponds to TRBD2 (6 bases). From germline, CDR1 is SQVTM and CDR2 ANQGSEA. CDR3 size: 15 residues. V lost 4 bases to trimming and J lost 1 base, with 16 bases between them. The CDR3, as DNA: TGCAGCGTTGTGGGAGGAGGCGGGGCCCAAGAGACCCAGTACTTC. Amino acid sequence: CSVVGGGGAQETQYF.

This clone occurred a few times. The rearrangement joins TRBV2 to TRBJ2-5, with 8 positions matching TRBD1. The CDR3 is 15 residues long. V gave up 6 bases and J gave up 1 base; unmatched junction bases: 7. Germline V gene lookup returns CDR1 SNHLY and CDR2 FYNNEI. CDR3 bases: TGTGCCAGCAGGCGGACAGGGCTTGGCCAAGAGACCCAGTACTTC. Encoded protein: CASRRTGLGQETQYF.

In this sample, this clone turned up once. V usage is TRBV14 and J usage is TRBJ2-5, with D perhaps TRBD1 (5 bases). The CDR3 consists of 18 residues. Germline loops: CDR1 SGHDN, CDR2 FVKESK. Trimming took 4 bases from V and 9 from J, leaving 30 bases between them. CDR3 nucleotides: TGTGCCAGCAGCCTGGGGCCCCTGCGGATTGGACCCGGAGTGGCCCAGTACTTC. Encoded protein: CASSLGPLRIGPGVAQYF. Full variable domain (outside the CDR3, taken from reference TRBV14 and TRBJ2-5): EAGVTQFPSHSVIEKGQTVTLRCDPISGHDNLYWYRRVMGKEIKFLLHFVKESKQDESGMPNNRFLAERTGGTYSTLKVQPAELEDSGVYFCASSLGPLRIGPGVAQYFGPGTRLLVL.

The rearrangement joins TRBV6-1 to TRBJ2-2; D perhaps matches TRBD2 (5 bases). The V gene's germline CDR1 is MNHNS and CDR2 SASEGT. The CDR3 is made up of 15 amino acids. Between the trimmed V and J ends, which lost 10 bases and 4 bases, there was a span of 19 bases. The CDR3 protein is CATAEGPQATGELFF. The CDR3 region has the DNA TGTGCCACCGCAGAGGGCCCCCAGGCCACCGGGGAGCTGTTTTTT.

The chain joins TRBV5-1 to TRBJ2-3; 8 bases map to TRBD1. This CDR3 region has 15 residues. V lost 5 bases and J lost 7; bases outside the gene matches: 12. The germline V gene encodes CDR1 SGHRS and CDR2 YFSETQ. This CDR3 reads CASRRTGIGMNTQYF. The CDR3 DNA reads as TGCGCCAGCAGACGGACAGGGATAGGAATGAATACGCAGTATTTT.

The chain uses TRBV23-1 and TRBJ1-4, with D possibly matching TRBD1 (6 bases). TRBV23-1 is annotated as an ORF whose role is uncertain. This CDR3 contains 16 residues. V was trimmed by 2 bases and J by 5 bases, leaving 15 bases between them. The CDR3 DNA reads TGCGCCAGCAGTCAAAGTCTCCGGACAGAGAATGAAAAACTGTTTTTT. It encodes CASSQSLRTENEKLFF.

The rearrangement links TRBV19 to TRBJ1-2, with 7 bases matching TRBD1. Germline CDR1 reads LNHDA; CDR2 reads SQIVND (reference sequence). Trimming removed 3 bases from V and 8 bases from J; junction bases left unmatched: 12. This CDR3 comprises 15 residues. CDR3 amino acids: CASSISGQAPGGYTF. Here the CDR3 DNA reads TGTGCCAGTAGTATCAGCGGACAGGCGCCAGGGGGCTACACCTTC.

The chain joins TRBV5-1 to TRBJ2-1; the match to TRBD2 covers 9 bases. Germline V gene data show CDR1 as SGHRS and CDR2 as YFSETQ. The CDR3 is 14 amino acids. J was trimmed by 6 bases and V by 4 bases; bases with no gene match: 5. The CDR3 DNA reads TGCGCCAGCAGCGGCGGGGGGGAGGCCAATGAGCAGTTCTTC. Amino acids: CASSGGGEANEQFF.

V is TRBV9 and J is TRBJ2-7; TRBD2 matches at 11 bases. The CDR3 has 14 amino acids. Germline CDR1 SGDLS, CDR2 YYNGEE. Trimming cost V 3 bases and J 5 bases; bases outside gene matches: 4. The DNA of the CDR3 is TGTGCCAGCAGCGCAATAGCGGGAGGGCACGAGCAGTACTTC. Translated: CASSAIAGGHEQYF.

This clone came up a few times. The CDR3 reads CASRIRTVNTEAFF. In DNA form, the CDR3 reads TGTGCCAGCAGGATAAGGACAGTGAACACTGAAGCTTTCTTT. This rearrangement joins TRBV28 to TRBJ1-1; maybe TRBD1 (6 bases). V shed 6 bases and J shed 0 bases, with 11 bases lying between them. The CDR3 loop spans 14 amino acids. From germline, CDR1 is MDHEN and CDR2 SYDVKM.

J is TRBJ2-5 and V is TRBV6-5; a weak D match, TRBD1 (6 bases). The J call may not be correct, given that the DNA end is closer to TRBJ2-7. The CDR3 length is 16 residues. Germline CDR1 reads MNHEY; CDR2 reads SVGAGI. This chain's CDR3 is CASSYLGPAGAYEQYF. Written as DNA, the CDR3 is TGTGCCAGCAGTTACCTCGGTCCGGCAGGGGCCTACGAGCAGTACTTC.

The V call is TRBV18, the J call TRBJ1-4; D gene ambiguous. V lost 2 bases to trimming and J lost 8 bases, with 15 bases between them. The CDR3 covers 15 residues. The germline V gene has CDR1 KGHSH and CDR2 LQKENI. For the CDR3, the DNA is TGTGCCAGCTCACCAGGGCGGGCTACTTCCGAAAAACTGTTTTTT. Its translation is CASSPGRATSEKLFF.

Only a few counts were recorded for this clone. One end of the junction is discordant with germline, which a read error may explain. Other DNA sequences from this sample encode an identical CDR3 as well. This sequence joins TRBV6-5 and TRBJ1-6; possibly TRBD1 for D (6 bases). The CDR3 loop spans 16 amino acids. The germline CDR1 and CDR2 sequences are MNHEY and SVGAGI. The CDR3 protein is CASSYSGQHYNSPLHF. The CDR3 DNA reads as TGTGCCAGCAGTTACTCTGGACAGCATTATAATTCCCCCCTCCACTTT.

The rearrangement joins TRBV10-3 to TRBJ2-2, with D possibly matching TRBD1 (5 bases). The CDR3 covers 15 residues. Germline V gives CDR1 ENHRY, CDR2 SYGVKD. Trimming took 0 bases from V and 6 from J, leaving 11 bases between them. The CDR3, as DNA: TGTGCCATCAGTGAGTCCCCAGGGAAAGCCGGGGAGCTGTTTTTT. Amino acids: CAISESPGKAGELFF.

This chain connects TRBV7-9 to TRBJ1-1; a possible D gene is TRBD1 (5 bases). CDR1 and CDR2 from the germline V gene are SEHNR and FQNEAQ (reference sequence). The CDR3 is made up of 15 amino acids. With 7 bases removed from V and 1 base from J, the gap between germline ends came to 16 bases. CDR3 bases: TGTGCCAGCAACTCCGGGGGACGTAAGAACACTGAAGCTTTCTTT. It codes for CASNSGGRKNTEAFF.

The chain combines TRBV9 with TRBJ1-1; D remains ambiguous. V gave up 3 bases and J gave up 4 bases, with 10 bases separating them. The CDR3 loop spans 13 amino acids. Germline assignment: CDR1 SGDLS and CDR2 YYNGEE. The DNA of the CDR3 is TGTGCCAGCAGCGGCCAACAGTCCACTGAAGCTTTCTTT. Amino acids: CASSGQQSTEAFF.